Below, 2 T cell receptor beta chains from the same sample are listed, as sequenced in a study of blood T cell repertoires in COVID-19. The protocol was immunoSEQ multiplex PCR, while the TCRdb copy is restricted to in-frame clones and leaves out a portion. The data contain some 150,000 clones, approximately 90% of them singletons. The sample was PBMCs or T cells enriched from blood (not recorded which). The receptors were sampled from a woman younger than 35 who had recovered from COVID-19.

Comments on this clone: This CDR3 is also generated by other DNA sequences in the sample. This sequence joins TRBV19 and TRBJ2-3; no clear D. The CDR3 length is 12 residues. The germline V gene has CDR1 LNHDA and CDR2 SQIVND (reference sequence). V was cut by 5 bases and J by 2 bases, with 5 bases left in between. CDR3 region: CASSPSTDTQYF. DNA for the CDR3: TGTGCCAGTAGTCCCTCCACAGATACGCAGTATTTT.

The CDR3 spells CASSFAGVNTGELFF. The DNA of the CDR3 is TGTGCCAGCAGTTTTGCGGGTGTTAACACCGGGGAGCTGTTTTTT. This chain joins TRBV28 and TRBJ2-2; D possibly corresponds to TRBD2 (5 bases). CDR1 is MDHEN and CDR2 is SYDVKM in the germline V gene. V lost 3 bases, J lost 2 bases, and 10 bases lay in between. The CDR3 has 15 residues. Drawing the rest from reference TRBV28 and TRBJ2-2, the complete variable domain is DVKVTQSSRYLVKRTGEKVFLECVQDMDHENMFWYRQDPGLGLRLIYFSYDVKMKEKGDIPEGYSVSREKKERFSLILESASTNQTSMYLCASSFAGVNTGELFFGEGSRLTVL.